The 22 T cell receptor beta chains reported below all come from one sample, sequenced in a study of neurological immune-mediated disorders (dated by TCRdb to about 2019). Libraries were made using 5' RACE. Sequencing instrument: Illumina HiSeq 2500. TCRdb applied fastp at Q25 and MiXCR to the public reads, then kept only in-frame beta chains. Rows matching on CDR3 protein sequence are summarized as one entry with the most common DNA and genes. This sample lists 11,000 to 15,000 distinct CDR3 sequences; approximately 7.6% were detected once. The top ten hold roughly a quarter of the sample. The sample was CD8+ T cells from blood. These receptor sequences come from a woman in her forties in good health.

At least ten counts were recorded for this clonotype. V is TRBV28 and J is TRBJ2-1, with TRBD2 matching 9 bases. Losses at the gene ends were 5 bases for V and 9 bases for J; bases not matched to a gene: 5. Germline-derived CDR1 and CDR2 are MDHEN and SYDVKM. The CDR3 length is 13 residues. CDR3: CASSSVAGVEQFF. In DNA form, the CDR3 reads TGTGCCAGCAGTAGTGTAGCGGGAGTTGAGCAGTTCTTC.

There are many counts of this clonotype. The genes are TRBV4-1 and TRBJ1-2, with D maybe TRBD1 (6 bases). CDR1 is MGHRA and CDR2 is YSYEKL in the germline V gene. The CDR3 is 14 residues long. Trimming shortened V by 0 bases and J by 7 bases, and 12 bases separated the two germline ends. The DNA for the CDR3 is TGCGCCAGCAGCCAAGAGGCAGGGGCGGTTGGCTACACCTTC. It codes for CASSQEAGAVGYTF.

This clonotype occurred many times. The chain uses TRBV11-1 and TRBJ2-1, with 9 bases lining up with TRBD2. The CDR3 has 15 residues. Germline CDR1 SGHAT, CDR2 FQDESV (reference sequence). Losses at the gene ends were 6 bases for V and 6 bases for J; bases not matched to a gene: 9. The CDR3: CASSLKRGAVNEQFF. The CDR3 DNA reads as TGTGCCAGCAGTCTCAAGCGGGGGGCGGTCAATGAGCAGTTCTTC.

The table lists this clonotype with many counts. The chain is built from TRBV27 and TRBJ1-1; D is unclear. This CDR3 is built from 14 residues. V lost 0 bases, J lost 5 bases, and 10 bases lay in between. Germline CDR1 reads MNHEY; CDR2 reads SMNVEV (reference sequence). The CDR3 bases are TGTGCCAGCAGTTTATCGCCGGGCGGTACTGAAGCTTTCTTT. It encodes CASSLSPGGTEAFF.

This clonotype was counted ten times or more. The CDR3 DNA follows: TGTGCCAGCAGCGAACTAGCGGGCTACACAGATACGCAGTATTTT. Encoded protein: CASSELAGYTDTQYF. The chain links TRBV9 to TRBJ2-3; TRBD2 agrees at 9 bases. Germline V lookup: CDR1 SGDLS, CDR2 YYNGEE. The J segment lost 2 bases and the V segment lost 3 bases, leaving 4 bases of the junction unmatched. CDR3 size: 15 residues.

This clonotype was found many times. The chain carries TRBV5-1 and TRBJ1-1; 8 nucleotides line up with TRBD1. Losses at the gene ends were 4 bases for V and 5 bases for J; bases not matched to a gene: 13. The germline V gene has CDR1 SGHRS and CDR2 YFSETQ. The CDR3 runs to 16 residues. This chain's CDR3 is CASSPGTGPRGTEAFF. The CDR3 nucleotides read TGCGCCAGCAGCCCCGGGACAGGTCCCCGGGGTACTGAAGCTTTCTTT.

This clonotype has at least ten counts. The J gene is TRBJ1-1, the V gene TRBV7-2; 9 positions agree with TRBD1. The V gene end was trimmed by 2 bases and the J gene end by 6 bases; junction bases not matched to a gene: 4. The CDR3 is 14 residues long. CDR1 SGHTA and CDR2 FQGNSA come from the germline V gene. CDR3 in amino acids: CASSLTGGSPEAFF. The CDR3 nucleotides read TGTGCCAGCAGCTTAACAGGGGGCTCGCCTGAAGCTTTCTTT.

V is TRBV14 and J is TRBJ2-7; 9 bases line up with TRBD1. V dropped 3 bases and J dropped 3; count of bases not matched to a gene: 9. This CDR3 comprises 16 residues. Germline CDR1 and CDR2: SGHDN and FVKESK. The DNA for the CDR3 is TGTGCCAGCAGCCAGCATCCGGGACAGGGACACTACGAGCAGTACTTC. This gives the protein CASSQHPGQGHYEQYF.

Only a few counts were recorded for this clonotype. A junction end diverges from the germline sequence, so it may reflect a read error. The chain is built from TRBV5-1 and TRBJ2-1; D gene ambiguous. Germline V gives CDR1 SGHRS, CDR2 YFSETQ. CDR3 length: 13 amino acids. The CDR3 is CAGSLVGYNEQFF. CDR3 coding DNA: TGCGCCGGCAGCTTGGTGGGCTACAATGAGCAGTTCTTC.

This clonotype occurred many times. The J gene is TRBJ2-7, the V gene TRBV4-1; D is ambiguous. The CDR3 totals 11 residues. Trimming removed 8 bases from V and 5 bases from J, with 10 bases in between. The germline gives CDR1 MGHRA, CDR2 YSYEKL. CDR3 amino acids: CASGLLDEQYF. CDR3 nucleotide sequence: TGCGCCAGCGGGCTCCTAGACGAGCAGTACTTC.

The table lists this clonotype with many counts. The rearrangement uses TRBV25-1 and TRBJ2-7, with 8 bases lining up with TRBD2. The J segment lost 6 bases and the V segment lost 3 bases, leaving 7 bases of the junction unmatched. Germline V gene data show CDR1 as MGHDK and CDR2 as SYGVNS. This CDR3 has 14 amino acids. CDR3 DNA: TGTGCCAGCAGTGAGTCAGGCGGGGGGTCCGAGCAGTACTTC. Protein: CASSESGGGSEQYF.

This clonotype was seen at least ten times. The chain uses TRBV7-9 and TRBJ2-1, with 14 positions matching TRBD2. Germline CDR1 and CDR2: SEHNR and FQNEAQ (reference sequence). The CDR3 totals 19 residues. J was trimmed by 8 bases and V by 5 bases; bases with no gene match: 17. The CDR3: CASSPGVRTSGRIVDEQFF. The CDR3 nucleotides are TGTGCCAGCAGCCCAGGGGTCCGGACTAGCGGGAGGATCGTGGATGAGCAGTTCTTC. The whole variable domain, filled in from reference TRBV7-9 and TRBJ2-1, reads DTGVSQNPRHKITKRGQNVTFRCDPISEHNRLYWYRQTLGQGPEFLTYFQNEAQLEKSRLLSDRFSAERPKGSFSTLEIQRTEQGDSAMYLCASSPGVRTSGRIVDEQFFGPGTRLTVL.

By proportion, this clonotype is medium-sized. The chain employs TRBV6-2 or TRBV6-3 and TRBJ2-3; maybe TRBD2 (5 bases). V was clipped by 5 bases and J by 0 bases, with 15 bases between them. Germline CDR1 MNHEY, CDR2 SVGEGT. The CDR3 has 16 amino acids. CDR3 in DNA: TGTGCCAGCAGTCAGGTGGGCCGGACTAGCACAGATACGCAGTATTTT. Translated, it gives CASSQVGRTSTDTQYF.

This clonotype was detected many times. This chain connects TRBV20-1 to TRBJ1-1, with 9 bases that match TRBD1. This CDR3 comprises 14 residues. V was pared by 5 bases and J by 0 bases, with 4 bases of the junction left unmatched. Germline CDR1 and CDR2: DFQATT and SNEGSKA (reference sequence). CDR3 in DNA: TGCAGTGCTGCACAGGGGGCCCTGAACACTGAAGCTTTCTTT. Translated, it gives CSAAQGALNTEAFF.

This clonotype was counted at least ten times. The J gene is TRBJ2-7, the V gene TRBV20-1, with TRBD2 matching over 13 bases. The junction had 4 bases not matched to a gene; V was cut back by 1 base and J by 7 bases. CDR3 length: 14 amino acids. Germline V CDR1 and CDR2: DFQATT, SNEGSKA (reference sequence). CDR3 sequence: CSARGTSGRGEQYF. CDR3 DNA sequence: TGCAGTGCTAGAGGAACTAGCGGGAGGGGGGAGCAGTACTTC.

This sequence joins TRBV28 and TRBJ2-2; D is perhaps TRBD2 (5 bases). V was cut by 7 bases and J by 7 bases, with 16 bases left in between. Germline CDR1 MDHEN, CDR2 SYDVKM. CDR3 length: 14 residues. The DNA for the CDR3 is TGTGCCAGCACATCCCGTTGGGCGGGCGGGGAGCTGTTTTTT. This encodes CASTSRWAGGELFF.

This clonotype was found many times. J is TRBJ2-1 and V is TRBV10-3; D ambiguous. V lost 8 bases and J 10 bases, leaving 18 bases between the germline ends. This CDR3 region has 13 residues. The germline V gene encodes CDR1 ENHRY and CDR2 SYGVKD. CDR3 residues: CAIAASSVWEQFF. The CDR3 DNA sequence: TGTGCCATCGCCGCGTCGAGCGTATGGGAGCAGTTCTTC.

This clonotype was seen repeatedly, ten times or more. Here the CDR3 reads CASSTRQGTGELFF. The CDR3 DNA is TGCGCCAGCAGCACCCGACAGGGGACCGGGGAGCTGTTTTTT. The rearrangement links TRBV5-1 to TRBJ2-2, with 8 bases that match TRBD1. Unmatched junction bases numbered 4, after V lost 4 bases and J lost 5 bases. The V gene's germline CDR1 is SGHRS and CDR2 YFSETQ. CDR3 length equals 14 residues.

This clonotype was recorded many times. This sequence joins TRBV20-1 and TRBJ1-1; D is unresolved. V was clipped by 6 bases and J by 11 bases, with 16 bases between them. In germline, CDR1 is DFQATT, CDR2 SNEGSKA (reference sequence). This CDR3 region has 11 residues. The CDR3 DNA is TGCAGTGCCCCCTTTGGGATGATGGCTTTCTTT. It codes for CSAPFGMMAFF.

In its sample, this clonotype was seen many times. V and J are TRBV2 and TRBJ2-5; D uncertain. This CDR3 contains 13 residues. V was clipped by 7 bases and J by 1 base, with 10 bases between them. Per germline, CDR1 SNHLY and CDR2 FYNNEI. The CDR3 DNA is TGTGCCAGCATGAGCAGCTTCCAAGAGACCCAGTACTTC. Translating it yields CASMSSFQETQYF.

This clonotype was counted ten times or more. Compared with germline, one end of the junction differs, possibly owing to a read error. This chain uses TRBV7-7 with TRBJ2-7; D perhaps matches TRBD1 (6 bases). The CDR3 is 13 residues long. Germline loops: CDR1 SSHAT, CDR2 FNYEAQ (reference sequence). CDR3 loop: CASSPRGAWEQYF. The DNA for the CDR3 is TGTGCTAGCAGCCCCAGGGGCGCATGGGAGCAGTACTTC.

This clonotype showed up many times. The chain carries TRBV11-2 and TRBJ2-1, with D possibly matching TRBD2 (6 bases). The germline V gene encodes CDR1 SGHAT and CDR2 FQNNGV. The CDR3 is 16 residues long. V was pared by 5 bases and J by 8 bases, with 22 bases between. This CDR3 is CASSVVLALGPDEQFF. As DNA, the CDR3 is TGTGCCAGCAGCGTAGTCCTAGCGTTGGGTCCCGATGAGCAGTTCTTC.